This T cell receptor beta chain was profiled in a study of blood T cells in healthy people across ages. Findings and limits, study-wide: The diversity estimates, figures obtained from one million T cells, were considered underestimates.

Concerning this clonotype itself: Its antigen is as yet unknown.

The ends lost 6 bases at V and 2 bases at J; junction bases unmatched: 4. This CDR3 region has 14 residues. Germline-derived CDR1 and CDR2 are SQVTM and ANQGSEA. A sample-barcoded 5' primer and a J-beta primer mix were used in a second PCR of about 7 to 11 cycles. TCRdb recomputed calls from the 5' RACE reads with MiXCR, one row per CDR3 protein. This sample has 650,000 to 800,000 distinct CDR3 sequences; roughly half occur once, and the top ten carry around an eighth. This rearrangement joins TRBV29-1 to TRBJ2-1; 10 bases map to TRBD2. This clonotype was obtained from a woman over 75 in good health. Sequenced sample: blood. The CDR3 loop reads CSVSGRATYNEQFF. CDR3 coding DNA: TGCAGCGTGAGCGGGAGGGCCACCTACAATGAGCAGTTCTTC.